These 30 T cell receptor beta chains share one sample of origin, sequenced in a study of T cells in Graves' hyperthyroidism and ophthalmopathy. It was RNA transcripts that yielded the amplified TCR beta CDR3 regions. Primed by the HTBI set, a first-round RT-PCR was run on the TCR CDR3. TCRdb analysed the multiplex PCR reads with MiXCR anew, one entry per CDR3 protein. The sample holds 450,000 to 550,000 distinct CDR3 sequences, around 24% seen once. Sequencing was performed on blood. The receptor source for this set is a woman aged 25 to 39 with Graves' ophthalmopathy.

The sample holds a few counts of this clonotype. J is TRBJ2-5 and V is TRBV7-2; 11 nucleotides match TRBD1. V shed 4 bases, J shed 5 bases, and the junction held 6 bases outside the gene matches. Per the germline V gene, CDR1 is SGHTA and CDR2 is FQGNSA. This CDR3 region has 15 residues. The CDR3 DNA reads TGTGCCAGCAGCTCCCGGACAGGGGGCTTGGAGACCCAGTACTTC. Its translation is CASSSRTGGLETQYF.

This clonotype showed up many times. V and J are TRBV20-1 and TRBJ2-7; unclear D gene. The CDR3 loop spans 12 amino acids. From germline, CDR1 is DFQATT and CDR2 SNEGSKA (reference sequence). This CDR3 reads CSAVGSAYEQYF. The CDR3 coding sequence is TGCAGCGCCGTGGGGTCGGCTTACGAGCAGTACTTC.

The chain has TRBV20-1 and TRBJ1-5; D uncertain. Germline loops: CDR1 DFQATT, CDR2 SNEGSKA (reference sequence). Trimming removed 4 bases at V and 8 bases at J, with 21 bases between. The CDR3 length is 15 residues. CDR3 protein: CSATHRLTSREPQHF. The CDR3 nucleotides are TGCAGTGCTACCCACCGATTAACTTCAAGGGAGCCCCAGCATTTT.

This clonotype was found many times. The rearrangement uses TRBV10-3 and TRBJ2-7, with 7 bases lining up with TRBD2. V lost 0 bases and J lost 7; bases outside the gene matches: 9. Germline assignment: CDR1 ENHRY and CDR2 SYGVKD. This CDR3 is 15 amino acids long. CDR3 bases: TGTGCCATCAGTGAGTCTGGGGGGGGTTCGGGTGAGCAGTACTTC. Protein: CAISESGGGSGEQYF.

The table lists this clonotype with a few counts. J is TRBJ2-2 and V is TRBV12-3 or TRBV12-4, with D possibly matching TRBD1 (6 bases). V lost 7 bases, J lost 5 bases, and 20 bases lay in between. The CDR3 totals 16 residues. The DNA for the CDR3 is TGTGCCAGCACCCCCGGTTCGAGGCAGGGGACCGGGGAGCTGTTTTTT. Its protein product is CASTPGSRQGTGELFF.

This clonotype was picked up many times. The rearrangement links TRBV29-1 to TRBJ2-5, with TRBD2 identical over 11 bases. CDR3 size: 14 residues. V trimming: 4 bases; J trimming: 4 bases; junction bases outside the gene matches: 5. In germline, CDR1 is SQVTM, CDR2 ANQGSEA. As DNA, the CDR3 is TGCAGCGTTGGCTTGCTAGCGGGGGGAGAGACCCAGTACTTC. It translates to CSVGLLAGGETQYF.

In its sample, this clonotype was seen a few times. The rearrangement links TRBV15 to TRBJ2-5; 12 nucleotides align to TRBD2. CDR1 is LNHNV and CDR2 is YYDKDF in the germline V gene (reference sequence). CDR3 size: 14 residues. V dropped 7 bases and J dropped 5; count of bases not matched to a gene: 5. CDR3 DNA: TGTGCCACCACTAGCGGGAGGGCCGATGAGACCCAGTACTTC. It specifies CATTSGRADETQYF.

Many counts were recorded for this clonotype. The V gene is TRBV12-3 or TRBV12-4, the J gene TRBJ1-1; a possible D gene is TRBD1 (5 bases). The V end was cut by 3 bases, the J end by 7 bases, with 9 bases between. CDR3 size: 12 residues. CDR3 sequence: CASSFGTGEAFF. Written as DNA, the CDR3 is TGTGCCAGCAGTTTTGGTACAGGTGAAGCTTTCTTT.

The chain recombines TRBV3-1 with TRBJ2-3, with D maybe TRBD1 (6 bases). Germline loops: CDR1 LGHDT, CDR2 YNNKEL (reference sequence). V lost 3 bases and J lost 1, with 17 bases in between. The CDR3 sequence is 17 residues long. The CDR3 protein is CASSQEYRVDGTDTQYF. The DNA of the CDR3 is TGTGCCAGCAGCCAGGAGTACAGGGTAGATGGCACAGATACGCAGTATTTT.

This clonotype has at least ten counts. CDR3 sequence: CASSLELAGGRRELFF. DNA of the CDR3: TGTGCCAGCAGCTTAGAACTAGCGGGGGGGCGCAGGGAGCTGTTTTTT. V gene TRBV11-2 combines with J gene TRBJ2-2; 13 bases are a match to TRBD2. The germline V gene has CDR1 SGHAT and CDR2 FQNNGV. V shed 0 bases, J shed 9 bases, and the junction held 4 bases outside the gene matches. The CDR3 consists of 16 residues.

The table lists this clonotype with many counts. The J gene is TRBJ2-7, the V gene TRBV20-1, with TRBD2 matching over 7 bases. The CDR3 runs to 11 residues. In germline, CDR1 is DFQATT, CDR2 SNEGSKA (reference sequence). V trimming: 5 bases; J trimming: 6 bases; junction bases outside the gene matches: 4. DNA of the CDR3: TGCAGTGCTTCCTCGGGGGGCGAGCAGTACTTC. It is translated as CSASSGGEQYF.

In this sample, this clonotype turned up many times. This chain joins TRBV6-5 and TRBJ2-7; D may be TRBD1 or TRBD2 (5 bases each). Per the germline V gene, CDR1 is MNHEY and CDR2 is SVGAGI. CDR3 length: 15 amino acids. V was shortened by 2 bases and J by 2 bases, with 13 bases between the two germline ends. The CDR3 reads CASSYGGAAPYEQYF. CDR3 nucleotides: TGTGCCAGCAGTTACGGGGGAGCCGCCCCCTACGAGCAGTACTTC.

As DNA, the CDR3 is TGTGCCTGGAGCCAGGGAGGAAATAGCAATCAGCCCCAGCATTTT. It translates to CAWSQGGNSNQPQHF. The chain has TRBV30 and TRBJ1-5; D may be TRBD1 (5 bases). Germline lookup yields CDR1 GTSNPN and CDR2 SVGIG (reference sequence). Trimming took 3 bases from V and 0 from J, leaving 12 bases between them. This CDR3 has 15 residues.

The sample holds a few counts of this clonotype. The V gene is TRBV28, the J gene TRBJ1-5; 7 positions agree with TRBD1. This CDR3 contains 15 residues. The germline V gene encodes CDR1 MDHEN and CDR2 SYDVKM. V lost 4 bases and J lost 1; bases outside the gene matches: 4. CDR3 loop: CASSSLTGSNQPQHF. In nucleotides, the CDR3 is TGTGCCAGCAGTTCCCTGACAGGGAGCAATCAGCCCCAGCATTTT. Using reference TRBV28 and TRBJ1-5 for the parts outside the CDR3, the full variable domain is DVKVTQSSRYLVKRTGEKVFLECVQDMDHENMFWYRQDPGLGLRLIYFSYDVKMKEKGDIPEGYSVSREKKERFSLILESASTNQTSMYLCASSSLTGSNQPQHFGDGTRLSIL.

This clonotype was counted ten times or more. CDR3 in DNA: TGCAGTGTCCCAGGGACGGTGGAGACCCAGTACTTC. It specifies CSVPGTVETQYF. The V gene is TRBV20-1, the J gene TRBJ2-5, with D perhaps being TRBD1 or TRBD2 (5 bases each). V was clipped by 7 bases and J by 5 bases, with 14 bases between them. The CDR3 contains 12 residues. Germline CDR1 reads DFQATT; CDR2 reads SNEGSKA (reference sequence).

The gene calls are TRBV27 and TRBJ2-5, with D possibly matching TRBD1 (5 bases). Germline V gives CDR1 MNHEY, CDR2 SMNVEV (reference sequence). Between the trimmed V and J ends, which lost 2 bases and 1 base, there was a span of 11 bases. CDR3 length: 15 amino acids. DNA for the CDR3: TGTGCCAGCAGTTTACAGGACACCTTCCAAGAGACCCAGTACTTC. It is translated as CASSLQDTFQETQYF.

This clonotype was counted many times. The V gene is TRBV5-1, the J gene TRBJ1-1; 9 positions match TRBD1. CDR3 length: 15 residues. Unmatched junction bases numbered 6, after V lost 6 bases and J lost 0 bases. In germline, CDR1 is SGHRS, CDR2 YFSETQ. CDR3 in amino acids: CASTGQGTLNTEAFF. CDR3 nucleotide sequence: TGCGCCAGCACAGGACAGGGGACCTTGAACACTGAAGCTTTCTTT.

This clonotype was observed many times. V usage is TRBV12-3 or TRBV12-4 and J usage is TRBJ1-6, with D perhaps TRBD1 (5 bases). The length of the CDR3 is 14 residues. V was shortened by 3 bases and J by 5 bases, with 8 bases between the two germline ends. The CDR3 loop reads CASSLQGNNSPLHF. The CDR3 nucleotides are TGTGCCAGCAGTTTGCAGGGTAATAATTCACCCCTCCACTTT.

This clonotype showed up many times. The chain links TRBV11-1 to TRBJ1-2; TRBD1 agrees at 10 bases. The length of the CDR3 is 15 residues. V lost 5 bases, J lost 8 bases, and 11 bases stayed unmatched. Germline CDR1 is SGHAT and CDR2 is FQDESV (reference sequence). CDR3 protein: CASSMTGGVKEGYTF. The CDR3 DNA is TGTGCCAGCAGCATGACAGGGGGCGTGAAGGAAGGCTACACCTTC.

This clonotype was seen a few times. The chain employs TRBV6-1 and TRBJ2-7; TRBD2 is a possible D gene (6 bases). Germline-derived CDR1 and CDR2 are MNHNS and SASEGT. The CDR3 runs to 15 residues. V was shortened by 5 bases and J by 3 bases, with 17 bases between the two germline ends. The CDR3 DNA follows: TGTGCCAGCAGTACCCCCAATCGGGGGTACTACGAGCAGTACTTC. The encoded protein is CASSTPNRGYYEQYF.

The table lists this clonotype with a few counts. The genes are TRBV11-2 and TRBJ2-5; the D is unclear. Germline loops: CDR1 SGHAT, CDR2 FQNNGV. V lost 4 bases, J lost 0 bases, and 9 bases lay in between. CDR3 length: 14 residues. The CDR3 here is CASSWWPNQETQYF. The CDR3 bases are TGTGCCAGCAGCTGGTGGCCGAACCAAGAGACCCAGTACTTC.

The sample holds one count of this clonotype. This chain connects TRBV6-1 to TRBJ2-7, with 11 bases aligning to TRBD1. CDR1 is MNHNS, CDR2 SASEGT, per germline. The V and J ends lost 5 bases and 5 bases, in that order; junction bases with no gene match: 5. The CDR3 runs 14 residues. In nucleotides, the CDR3 is TGTGCCAGCAGTCCCGGGACAGGGGGACACGAGCAGTACTTC. As protein: CASSPGTGGHEQYF.

This clonotype was seen many times. The chain is built from TRBV27 and TRBJ1-1; the D is unclear. Trimming removed 5 bases from V and 5 bases from J, with 9 bases in between. The CDR3 consists of 12 residues. Germline V gives CDR1 MNHEY, CDR2 SMNVEV (reference sequence). The DNA of the CDR3 is TGTGCCAGCAGTGGATCACAGACTGAAGCTTTCTTT. It specifies CASSGSQTEAFF.

This clonotype came up many times. The rearrangement links TRBV6-1 to TRBJ1-5, with D uncertain. From germline, CDR1 is MNHNS and CDR2 SASEGT. The V end was cut by 3 bases, the J end by 0 bases, with 21 bases between. CDR3 size: 19 residues. This chain's CDR3 is CASSEGPPPGTDSNQPQHF. The CDR3 region has the DNA TGTGCCAGCAGTGAGGGCCCCCCGCCCGGTACGGATAGCAATCAGCCCCAGCATTTT.

This clonotype was found a few times. V is TRBV6-1 and J is TRBJ1-1; D gene uncertain. Trimming pared 3 bases from V and 2 bases from J, leaving 7 bases between. CDR3 length equals 13 residues. Looked up from germline, CDR1 is MNHNS and CDR2 is SASEGT. The DNA for the CDR3 is TGTGCCAGCAGTGAGTGGACTAACACTGAAGCTTTCTTT. It encodes CASSEWTNTEAFF.

This clonotype was seen repeatedly, ten times or more. The chain combines TRBV2 with TRBJ1-5; 8 bases are shared with TRBD1. The CDR3 runs to 13 residues. V shed 8 bases, J shed 6 bases, and the junction held 6 bases outside the gene matches. Germline V CDR1 and CDR2: SNHLY, FYNNEI. The CDR3 sequence is CASEQGAGQPQHF. CDR3 in DNA: TGTGCCAGCGAGCAGGGGGCGGGTCAGCCCCAGCATTTT.

This clonotype was observed at least ten times. The rearrangement joins TRBV4-1 to TRBJ1-2, with TRBD1 as a possible D gene (6 bases). Germline values: CDR1 MGHRA, CDR2 YSYEKL. CDR3 length equals 13 residues. Trimming removed 8 bases at V and 0 bases at J, with 10 bases between. The CDR3 loop reads CASQDRSNYGYTF. Here the CDR3 DNA reads TGCGCCAGCCAGGACAGATCTAACTATGGCTACACCTTC.

The table lists this clonotype with many counts. In nucleotides, the CDR3 is TGTGCCAGCATGCGGGGGGGCGGGGAGACCCAGTACTTC. Its translation is CASMRGGGETQYF. V and J are TRBV6-1 and TRBJ2-5; TRBD2 aligns across 9 bases. Germline V gives CDR1 MNHNS, CDR2 SASEGT. The ends lost 7 bases at V and 5 bases at J; junction bases unmatched: 5. This CDR3 has 13 residues.

This clonotype showed up just a few times. The chain has TRBV7-9 and TRBJ1-1; D ambiguous. Per germline, CDR1 SEHNR and CDR2 FQNEAQ (reference sequence). CDR3 size: 12 residues. V shed 2 bases and J shed 7 bases, with 8 bases lying between them. Written as DNA, the CDR3 is TGTGCCAGCAGCTTACAGGACTTTGAAGCTTTCTTT. Encoded protein: CASSLQDFEAFF. Complete variable domain (other parts from reference TRBV7-9 and TRBJ1-1): DTGVSQNPRHKITKRGQNVTFRCDPISEHNRLYWYRQTLGQGPEFLTYFQNEAQLEKSRLLSDRFSAERPKGSFSTLEIQRTEQGDSAMYLCASSLQDFEAFFGQGTRLTVV.

This clonotype was detected ten times or more. This chain uses TRBV12-3 or TRBV12-4 with TRBJ2-7, with D possibly matching TRBD2 (6 bases). The ends were cut back, 2 bases at V and 3 bases at J, with 8 bases in the middle. There are 13 residues in the CDR3. The CDR3 protein is CASSLLGGYEQYF. The CDR3 DNA is TGTGCCAGCAGTTTACTGGGGGGCTACGAGCAGTACTTC.